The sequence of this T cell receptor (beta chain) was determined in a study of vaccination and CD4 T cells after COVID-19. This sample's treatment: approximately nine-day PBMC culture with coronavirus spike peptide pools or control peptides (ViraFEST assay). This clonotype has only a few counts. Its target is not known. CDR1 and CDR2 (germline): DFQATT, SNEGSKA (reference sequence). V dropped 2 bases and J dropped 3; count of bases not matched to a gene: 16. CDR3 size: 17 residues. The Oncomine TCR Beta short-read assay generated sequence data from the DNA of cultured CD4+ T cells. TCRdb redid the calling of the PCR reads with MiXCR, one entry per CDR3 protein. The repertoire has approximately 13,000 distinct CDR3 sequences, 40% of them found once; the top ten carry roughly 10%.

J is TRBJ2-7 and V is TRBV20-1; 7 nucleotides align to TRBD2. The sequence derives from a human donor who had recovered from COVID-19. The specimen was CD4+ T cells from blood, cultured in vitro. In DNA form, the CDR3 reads TGCAGTGCTAGATCCGACCCAAAACTAGCGAGAAGCTACGAGCAGTACTTC. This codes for CSARSDPKLARSYEQYF.